This T cell receptor beta chain was captured in a study of T cell responses to AZD1222 COVID-19 vaccine. Looking at the study overall: Investigators merged groups given second doses at roughly 4 or roughly 12 weeks.

The table came from immunoSEQ multiplex PCR; TCRdb's copy has only in-frame clones and leaves some out. Seen here are 150,000 or so clones, under 95% observed once, and the top ten hold approximately 20%. V was pared by 5 bases and J by 3 bases, with 6 bases of the junction left unmatched. Germline V gene lookup returns CDR1 SGHNT and CDR2 YYREEE (reference sequence). This CDR3 is 15 amino acids long. This sample comprised peripheral blood, obtained on day 0 of AZD1222 vaccination. The V call is TRBV5-4, the J call TRBJ2-3; 10 bases align to TRBD1. The receptor comes from an adult in good health. The CDR3 coding sequence is TGTGCCAGCAGACAGGGACAGGGGAGGACAGATACGCAGTATTTT. Protein product: CASRQGQGRTDTQYF.